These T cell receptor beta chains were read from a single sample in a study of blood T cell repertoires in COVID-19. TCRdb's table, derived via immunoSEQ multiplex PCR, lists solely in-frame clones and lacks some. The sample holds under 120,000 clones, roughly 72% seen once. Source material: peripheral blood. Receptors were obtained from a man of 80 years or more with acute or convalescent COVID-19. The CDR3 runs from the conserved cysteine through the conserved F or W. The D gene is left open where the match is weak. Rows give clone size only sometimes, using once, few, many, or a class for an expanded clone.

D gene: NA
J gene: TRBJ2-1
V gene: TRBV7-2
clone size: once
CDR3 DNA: TGTGCCAGCAGCTTAGACGGGATCAATGAGCAGTTCTTC
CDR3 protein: CASSLDGINEQFF

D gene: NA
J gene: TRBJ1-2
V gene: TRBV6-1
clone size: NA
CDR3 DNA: TGTGCCAGCAGTGAAGCACACCCCTATGGCTACACCTTC
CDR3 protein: CASSEAHPYGYTF

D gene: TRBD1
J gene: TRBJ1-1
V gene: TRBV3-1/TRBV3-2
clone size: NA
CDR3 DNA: TGTGCCAGCAGCCTGACAGGGCGCACTGAAGCTTTCTTT
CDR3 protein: CASSLTGRTEAFF

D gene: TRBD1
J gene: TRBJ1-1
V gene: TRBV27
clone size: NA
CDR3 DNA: TGTGCCAGCAGTGCAATCCCCGGGACAGGGGATACTGAAGCTTTCTTT
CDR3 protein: CASSAIPGTGDTEAFF

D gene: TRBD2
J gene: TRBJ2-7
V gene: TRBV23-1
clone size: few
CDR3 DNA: TGCGCCAGCAGTCAATCTCGGGGCGGGAGTAGATACGAGCAGTACTTC
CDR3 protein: CASSQSRGGSRYEQYF

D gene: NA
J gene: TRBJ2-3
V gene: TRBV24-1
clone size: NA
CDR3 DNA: TGTGCCACCAGTGACCCTCTGCTAGGGGGCACAGATACGCAGTATTTT
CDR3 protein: CATSDPLLGGTDTQYF

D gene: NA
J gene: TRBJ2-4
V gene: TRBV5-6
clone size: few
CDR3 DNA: TGTGCCAGCAGCTACCAGGGGGCCAAAAACATTCAGTACTTC
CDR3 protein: CASSYQGAKNIQYF

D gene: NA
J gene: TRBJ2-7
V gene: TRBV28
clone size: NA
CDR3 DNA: TGTGCCAGCCGGGTAGGGGCCGGCTACGAGCAGTACTTC
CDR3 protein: CASRVGAGYEQYF

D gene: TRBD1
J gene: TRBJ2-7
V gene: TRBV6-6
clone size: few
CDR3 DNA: TGTGCCAGCAGTTACTCTACGGGACAGGGGGCGAGGGAGCAGTACTTC
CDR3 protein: CASSYSTGQGAREQYF

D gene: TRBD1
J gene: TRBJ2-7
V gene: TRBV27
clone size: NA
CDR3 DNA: TGTGCCAGCAGTCCATCCGACAGGGGCGACGAGCAGTACTTC
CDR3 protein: CASSPSDRGDEQYF

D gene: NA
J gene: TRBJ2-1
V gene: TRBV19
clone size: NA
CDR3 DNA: TGTGCCAGTAGTATCGGAGGGGGGGAGTACAATGAGCAGTTCTTC
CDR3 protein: CASSIGGGEYNEQFF

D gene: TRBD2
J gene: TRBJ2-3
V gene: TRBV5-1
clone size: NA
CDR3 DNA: TGCGCCAGCAGCTCGGGGGGGAGCACAGATACGCAGTATTTT
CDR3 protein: CASSSGGSTDTQYF

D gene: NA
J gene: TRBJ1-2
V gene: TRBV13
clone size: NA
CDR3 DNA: TGTGCCAGCAGCTTAATTTCAGGGTCCTCTGGCTACACCTTC
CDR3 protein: CASSLISGSSGYTF

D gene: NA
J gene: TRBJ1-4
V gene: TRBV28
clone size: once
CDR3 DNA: TGTGCCAGCAGTCCCGGACCGGGAGAAAAACTGTTTTTT
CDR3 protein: CASSPGPGEKLFF

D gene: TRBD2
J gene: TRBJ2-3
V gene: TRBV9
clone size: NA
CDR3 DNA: TGTGCCAGCAGCGTAGATTCTGGACTAGCGGGAGGGCCACGAGATACGCAGTATTTT
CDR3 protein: CASSVDSGLAGGPRDTQYF

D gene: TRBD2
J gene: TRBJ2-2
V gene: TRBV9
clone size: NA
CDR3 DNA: TGTGCCAGCAGCCCCGGGGGAGGGACCGGGGAGCTGTTTTTT
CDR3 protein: CASSPGGGTGELFF

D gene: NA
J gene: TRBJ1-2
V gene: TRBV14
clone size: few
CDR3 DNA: TGTGCCAGCAGCTCCGGGACAACTCGGTATGGCTACACCTTC
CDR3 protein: CASSSGTTRYGYTF

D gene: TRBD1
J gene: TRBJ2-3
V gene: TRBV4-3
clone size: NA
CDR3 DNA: TGCGCCAGCAGCACAACCCTCCGGGACAGGAGCAATAGAGATACGCAGTATTTT
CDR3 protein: CASSTTLRDRSNRDTQYF

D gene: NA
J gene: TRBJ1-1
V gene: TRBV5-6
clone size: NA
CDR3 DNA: TGTGCCAGCAGCTCACAGTGGCAGAACACTGAAGCTTTCTTT
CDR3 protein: CASSSQWQNTEAFF

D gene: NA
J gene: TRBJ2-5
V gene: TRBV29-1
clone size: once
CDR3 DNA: TGCAGCGCTCAAGGAGGGGTAGGACAAGAGACCCAGTACTTC
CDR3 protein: CSAQGGVGQETQYF

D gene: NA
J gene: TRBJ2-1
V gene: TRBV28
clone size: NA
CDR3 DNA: TGTGCCAGCAGTTTCGGAGAATACAATGAGCAGTTCTTC
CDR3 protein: CASSFGEYNEQFF

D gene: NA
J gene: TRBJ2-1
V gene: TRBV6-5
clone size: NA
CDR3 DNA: TGTGCCAGCAGCCTGGGACTGCCGAATGAGCAGTTCTTC
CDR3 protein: CASSLGLPNEQFF

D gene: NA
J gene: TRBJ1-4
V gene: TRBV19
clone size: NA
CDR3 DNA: TGTGCCAGTAGTATATTCGGTTACGGACAGTTAAATGAAAAACTGTTTTTT
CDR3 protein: CASSIFGYGQLNEKLFF

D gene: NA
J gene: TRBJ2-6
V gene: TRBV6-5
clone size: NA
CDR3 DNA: TGTGCCAGCAGCCAGGGGGGCGATGGGGCCAACGTCCTGACTTTC
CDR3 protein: CASSQGGDGANVLTF

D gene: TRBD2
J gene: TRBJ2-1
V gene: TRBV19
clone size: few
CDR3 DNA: TGTGCCAGTAGTATGAGACTAGCGAGCTCCTACAATGAGCAGTTCTTC
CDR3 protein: CASSMRLASSYNEQFF

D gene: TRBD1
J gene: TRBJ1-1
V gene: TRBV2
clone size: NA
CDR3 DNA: TGTGCCAGCCGGTGGACAGGGCTGAACACTGAAGCTTTCTTT
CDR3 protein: CASRWTGLNTEAFF

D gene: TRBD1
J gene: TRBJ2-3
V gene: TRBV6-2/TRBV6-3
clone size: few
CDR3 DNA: TGTGCCAGCAGTTACTTCCTCGGACAGGGCGGCCCCACAGATACGCAGTATTTT
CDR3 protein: CASSYFLGQGGPTDTQYF

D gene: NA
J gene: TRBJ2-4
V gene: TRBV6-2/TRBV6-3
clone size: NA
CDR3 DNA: TGTGCCAGCAGTTACGGGGCGGAGGGCATTCAGTACTTC
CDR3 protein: CASSYGAEGIQYF

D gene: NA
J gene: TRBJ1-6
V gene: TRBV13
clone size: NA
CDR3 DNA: TGTGCCGGCGCCGAATCGACTGCGGGACCGGCTTCACCCCTCCACTTT
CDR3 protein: CAGAESTAGPASPLHF

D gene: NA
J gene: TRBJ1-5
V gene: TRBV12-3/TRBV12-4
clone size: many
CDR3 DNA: TGTGCCAGCAGTCACCCCCCGGATCAGCCCCAGCATTTT
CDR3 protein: CASSHPPDQPQHF

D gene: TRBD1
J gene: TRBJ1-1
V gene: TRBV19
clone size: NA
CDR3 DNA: TGTGCCAGTATAACAGGGGGCTCAATGAACACTGAAGCTTTCTTT
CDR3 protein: CASITGGSMNTEAFF

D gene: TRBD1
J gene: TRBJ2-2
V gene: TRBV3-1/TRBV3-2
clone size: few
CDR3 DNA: TGTGCCAGCAGCCTGGGGACAGGGTTCACCGGGGAGCTGTTTTTT
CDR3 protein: CASSLGTGFTGELFF

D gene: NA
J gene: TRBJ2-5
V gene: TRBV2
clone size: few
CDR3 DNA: TGTGCCAGCAGTCGCGCGGCGGCGCCGGCCCAAGAGACCCAGTACTTC
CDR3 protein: CASSRAAAPAQETQYF